The 16 T cell receptor beta chains listed next were all sequenced from one sample in a study of cytomegalovirus exposure and HLA in healthy donors. The study ran its PCR with 60 Vbeta and 13 Jbeta primers. Generated by immunoSEQ multiplex PCR, the TCRdb table keeps only in-frame clones and is missing some. The table has more than 200,000 clones, 82% seen once. The sequenced sample consisted of PBMCs. These receptors all stem from a man in his forties or fifties in good health and CMV-seropositive.

The chain recombines TRBV7-6 with TRBJ2-5, with 7 bases aligning to TRBD2. Germline trimming cut 5 bases from V and 4 bases from J; bases unmatched to any gene: 10. From germline, CDR1 is SGHVS and CDR2 FNYEAQ. The CDR3 totals 15 residues. Here the CDR3 DNA reads TGTGCCAGCAGCCCGCCCTTTGGCGGGGGAGAGACCCAGTACTTC. As protein: CASSPPFGGGETQYF. Filled out from reference TRBV7-6 and TRBJ2-5, the complete variable domain reads GAGVSQSPRYKVTKRGQDVALRCDPISGHVSLYWYRQALGQGPEFLTYFNYEAQQDKSGLPNDRFSAERPEGSISTLTIQRTEQRDSAMYRCASSPPFGGGETQYFGPGTRLLVL.

J is TRBJ2-7 and V is TRBV6-1, with D possibly being TRBD1 (6 bases). Germline V CDR1 and CDR2: MNHNS, SASEGT. CDR3 length equals 15 residues. V was clipped by 2 bases and J by 0 bases, with 11 bases between them. CDR3 DNA sequence: TGTGCCAGCAGTGAAACCGACAGGTTCTCCTACGAGCAGTACTTC. Encoded protein: CASSETDRFSYEQYF.

The rearrangement uses TRBV19 and TRBJ2-1; 11 nucleotides agree with TRBD2. The ends lost 6 bases at V and 7 bases at J; junction bases unmatched: 8. Germline-derived CDR1 and CDR2 are LNHDA and SQIVND (reference sequence). The CDR3 has 15 residues. The CDR3 is CASRLAGDPRNEQFF. The CDR3, as DNA: TGTGCCAGTAGACTAGCGGGGGATCCCCGAAATGAGCAGTTCTTC. Supplemented by reference TRBV19 and TRBJ2-1, the full variable domain reads DGGITQSPKYLFRKEGQNVTLSCEQNLNHDAMYWYRQDPGQGLRLIYYSQIVNDFQKGDIAEGYSVSREKKESFPLTVTSAQKNPTAFYLCASRLAGDPRNEQFFGPGTRLTVL.

This sequence joins TRBV11-2 and TRBJ2-4, with D maybe TRBD1 (6 bases). This CDR3 has 15 amino acids. Germline CDR1 and CDR2: SGHAT and FQNNGV. Trimming took off 8 bases at V and 2 bases at J, with 16 bases between the two ends. In nucleotides, the CDR3 is TGTGCCAGCGCCCGGGTGGGGGCGACCAAAAACATTCAGTACTTC. Encoded protein: CASARVGATKNIQYF.

V gene TRBV12-1 combines with J gene TRBJ1-2. TRBV12-1 is classified as a pseudogene. CDR3 length: 17 residues. This chain's CDR3 is CASRFGGYSLSNYGYTF. DNA for the CDR3: TGTGCCAGCAGGTTCGGGGGATACTCGCTAAGCAACTATGGCTACACCTTC.

In its sample, this clone was seen a few times. The rearrangement links TRBV9 to TRBJ2-3; D may be TRBD2 (6 bases). This CDR3 has 14 residues. Trimming shortened V by 4 bases and J by 6 bases, and 15 bases separated the two germline ends. CDR1 is SGDLS and CDR2 is YYNGEE in the germline V gene. The CDR3 loop reads CASSTGSSLDTQYF. CDR3 bases: TGTGCCAGCAGCACCGGGAGCAGTTTGGATACGCAGTATTTT. Filled out from reference TRBV9 and TRBJ2-3, the complete variable domain reads DSGVTQTPKHLITATGQRVTLRCSPRSGDLSVYWYQQSLDQGLQFLIQYYNGEERAKGNILERFSAQQFPDLHSELNLSSLELGDSALYFCASSTGSSLDTQYFGPGTRLTVL.

V is TRBV19 and J is TRBJ1-1, with D perhaps TRBD1 (5 bases). Looked up from germline, CDR1 is LNHDA and CDR2 is SQIVND (reference sequence). The V end was cut by 5 bases, the J end by 0 bases, with 13 bases between. The CDR3 spans 15 residues. CDR3 DNA sequence: TGTGCCAGTAGTCTACAGGCTCGGCTGAACACTGAAGCTTTCTTT. Its protein is CASSLQARLNTEAFF.

The V and J genes are TRBV29-1 and TRBJ2-1; 11 bases line up with TRBD1. Germline lookup yields CDR1 SQVTM and CDR2 ANQGSEA. The CDR3 is 16 amino acids. J gave up 3 bases and V 1 base, and 5 bases lay outside the gene matches. This CDR3 is CSVEGTGTGGYNEQFF. DNA for the CDR3: TGCAGCGTTGAAGGAACCGGGACAGGGGGCTACAATGAGCAGTTCTTC.

This clone was recorded a few times. This sequence joins TRBV29-1 and TRBJ2-5, with D perhaps TRBD1 (6 bases). Trimming took off 7 bases at V and 7 bases at J, with 13 bases between the two ends. Germline loops: CDR1 SQVTM, CDR2 ANQGSEA. The CDR3 length is 11 residues. The CDR3 loop is CSGGPGGTQYF. CDR3 DNA sequence: TGCAGCGGGGGGCCTGGGGGGACCCAGTACTTC. The variable domain in full, with the rest retrieved from reference TRBV29-1 and TRBJ2-5, is SAVISQKPSRDICQRGTSLTIQCQVDSQVTMMFWYRQQPGQSLTLIATANQGSEATYESGFVIDKFPISRPNLTFSTLTVSNMSPEDSSIYLCSGGPGGTQYFGPGTRLLVL.

The rearrangement uses TRBV2 and TRBJ2-3; TRBD1 might be the D (6 bases). In germline, CDR1 is SNHLY, CDR2 FYNNEI. The CDR3 sequence is 13 residues long. Trimming pared 3 bases from V and 5 bases from J, leaving 9 bases between. The chain's CDR3 is CASSELGGDTQYF. CDR3 bases: TGTGCCAGCAGTGAGCTAGGGGGAGATACGCAGTATTTT.

V and J are TRBV5-4 and TRBJ2-2; D perhaps matches TRBD1 (6 bases). Looked up from germline, CDR1 is SGHNT and CDR2 is YYREEE (reference sequence). This CDR3 is 16 amino acids long. Trimming pared 4 bases from V and 4 bases from J, leaving 17 bases between. The CDR3, as DNA: TGTGCCAGCAGCCCGCTGCCAGGGGTCCCCACCGGGGAGCTGTTTTTT. Translating gives CASSPLPGVPTGELFF.

This chain connects TRBV18 to TRBJ2-2, with D unresolved. The CDR3 spans 16 residues. Trimming took off 4 bases at V and 2 bases at J, with 14 bases between the two ends. Germline values: CDR1 KGHSH, CDR2 LQKENI. The DNA of the CDR3 is TGTGCCAGCTCACTAGCACTTCCCAAAAACACCGGGGAGCTGTTTTTT. Translating gives CASSLALPKNTGELFF.

The rearrangement joins TRBV9 to TRBJ2-2; D unclear. CDR1 and CDR2 (germline): SGDLS, YYNGEE. The CDR3 extends over 13 amino acids. V was pared by 0 bases and J by 3 bases, with 3 bases between. In DNA form, the CDR3 reads TGTGCCAGCAGCGTAGGGCACACCGGGGAGCTGTTTTTT. Translated, it gives CASSVGHTGELFF.

The V and J genes are TRBV6-5 and TRBJ1-4; D gene unclear. The CDR3 totals 14 residues. CDR1 and CDR2 (germline): MNHEY, SVGAGI. V was clipped by 6 bases and J by 8 bases, with 16 bases between them. The CDR3: CASSRGGLDEKLFF. The CDR3 nucleotides read TGTGCCAGCAGCCGGGGAGGTCTGGACGAAAAACTGTTTTTT.

The rearrangement links TRBV21-1 to TRBJ1-1; TRBD1, the D gene given by the table, was not confirmed from the DNA. TRBV21-1 is termed a pseudogene. This CDR3 comprises 15 residues. The CDR3 region has the DNA TGTGCCAGCAGCAAAGAGGACACTTCGAACACTGAAGCTTTCTTT. It translates to CASSKEDTSNTEAFF.

V is TRBV7-9 and J is TRBJ2-7; D gene ambiguous. CDR3 size: 11 residues. Trimming removed 1 base from V and 7 bases from J, with 5 bases in between. Germline V gives CDR1 SEHNR, CDR2 FQNEAQ (reference sequence). The CDR3 protein is CASSLEREQYF. The CDR3 DNA is TGTGCCAGCAGCTTAGAACGGGAGCAGTACTTC.